This TCR beta chain is drawn from a study of blood T cell repertoires in COVID-19. Across the study: Collection of acute and convalescent COVID-19 samples took place in the United States, Italy and Spain. Sample material is recorded as cDNA or gDNA derived from T cells, B-cell-depleted T cells, or PBMCs.

This CDR3 has 13 amino acids. Per the germline V gene, CDR1 is MNHEY and CDR2 is SMNVEV (reference sequence). With 4 bases removed from V and 6 bases from J, the gap between germline ends came to 11 bases. Original handling: Amplification with reference gene primers provided the estimates of nucleated cell counts. Using immunoSEQ multiplex PCR, the repertoire was profiled, and TCRdb retains in-frame clones only, with some absent. For V, J and clone size, that table is used; D and trimming come from the DNA. Of about 110,000 clones listed, 88% are singletons. The sequenced sample was peripheral blood. The clonotype comes from a human donor in a cohort sampled during active COVID-19. The chain links TRBV27 to TRBJ2-3; D unresolved. The CDR3 protein is CASSSPSRDTQYF. In nucleotides, the CDR3 is TGTGCCAGCAGTTCGCCGTCTAGGGATACGCAGTATTTT.